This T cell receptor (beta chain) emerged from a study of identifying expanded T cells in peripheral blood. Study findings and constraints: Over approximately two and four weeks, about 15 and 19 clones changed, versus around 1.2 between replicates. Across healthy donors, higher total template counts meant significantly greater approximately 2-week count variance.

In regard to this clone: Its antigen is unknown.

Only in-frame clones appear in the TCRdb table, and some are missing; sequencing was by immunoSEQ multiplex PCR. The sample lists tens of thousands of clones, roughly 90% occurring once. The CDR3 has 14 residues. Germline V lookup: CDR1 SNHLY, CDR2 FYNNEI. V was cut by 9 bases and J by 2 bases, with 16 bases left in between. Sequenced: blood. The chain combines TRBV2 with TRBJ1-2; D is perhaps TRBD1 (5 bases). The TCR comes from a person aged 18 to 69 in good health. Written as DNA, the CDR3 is TGTGCCAGGAGACAGCTTCCTTTCAACTATGGCTACACCTTC. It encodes CARRQLPFNYGYTF.